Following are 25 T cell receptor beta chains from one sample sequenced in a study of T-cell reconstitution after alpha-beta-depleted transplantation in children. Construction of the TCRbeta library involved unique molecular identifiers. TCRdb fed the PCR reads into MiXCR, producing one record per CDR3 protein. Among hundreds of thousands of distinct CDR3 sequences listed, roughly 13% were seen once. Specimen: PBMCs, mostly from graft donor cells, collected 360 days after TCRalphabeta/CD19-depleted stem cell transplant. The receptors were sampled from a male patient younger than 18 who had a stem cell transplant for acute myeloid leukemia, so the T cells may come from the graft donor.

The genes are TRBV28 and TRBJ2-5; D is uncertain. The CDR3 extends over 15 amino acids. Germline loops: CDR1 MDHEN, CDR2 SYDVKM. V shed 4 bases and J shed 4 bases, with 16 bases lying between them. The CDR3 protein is CASSSYQSGSETQYF. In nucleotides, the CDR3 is TGTGCCAGCAGTTCCTATCAATCAGGATCAGAGACCCAGTACTTC. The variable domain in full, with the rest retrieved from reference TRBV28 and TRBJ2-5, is DVKVTQSSRYLVKRTGEKVFLECVQDMDHENMFWYRQDPGLGLRLIYFSYDVKMKEKGDIPEGYSVSREKKERFSLILESASTNQTSMYLCASSSYQSGSETQYFGPGTRLLVL.

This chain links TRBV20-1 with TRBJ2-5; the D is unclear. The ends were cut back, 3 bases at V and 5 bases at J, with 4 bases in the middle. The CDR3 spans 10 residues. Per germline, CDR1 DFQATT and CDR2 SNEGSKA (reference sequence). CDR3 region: CSASAETQYF. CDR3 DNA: TGCAGTGCTAGTGCGGAGACCCAGTACTTC.

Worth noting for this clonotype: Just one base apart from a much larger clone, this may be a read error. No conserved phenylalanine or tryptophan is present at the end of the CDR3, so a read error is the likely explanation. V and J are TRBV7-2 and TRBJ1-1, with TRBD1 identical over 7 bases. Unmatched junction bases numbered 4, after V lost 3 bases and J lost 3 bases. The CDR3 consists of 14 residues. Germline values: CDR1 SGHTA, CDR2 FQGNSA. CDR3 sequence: CASSFDRADTEAFC. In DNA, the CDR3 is TGTGCCAGCAGCTTCGACAGGGCGGACACTGAAGCTTTCTGT.

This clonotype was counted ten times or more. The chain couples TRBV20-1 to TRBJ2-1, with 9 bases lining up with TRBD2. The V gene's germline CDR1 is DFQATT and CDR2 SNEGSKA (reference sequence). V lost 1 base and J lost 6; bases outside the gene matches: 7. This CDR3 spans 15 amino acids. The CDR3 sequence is CSARVAGGPINEQFF. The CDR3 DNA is TGCAGTGCTAGAGTCGCGGGAGGGCCTATCAATGAGCAGTTCTTC.

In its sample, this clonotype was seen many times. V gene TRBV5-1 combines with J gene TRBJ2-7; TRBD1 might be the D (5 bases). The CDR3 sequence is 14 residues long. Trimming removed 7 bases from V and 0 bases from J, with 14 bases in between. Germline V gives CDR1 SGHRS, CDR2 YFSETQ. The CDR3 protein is CASRVTASSYEQYF. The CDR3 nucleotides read TGCGCCAGCCGGGTGACAGCCAGCTCCTACGAGCAGTACTTC.

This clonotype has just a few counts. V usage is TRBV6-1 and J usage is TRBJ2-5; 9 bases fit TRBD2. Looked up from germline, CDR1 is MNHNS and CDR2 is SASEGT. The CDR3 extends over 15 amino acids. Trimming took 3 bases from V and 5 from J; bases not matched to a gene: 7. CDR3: CASSDGRSGRETQYF. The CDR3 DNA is TGTGCCAGCAGTGATGGGAGGAGCGGGAGGGAGACCCAGTACTTC.

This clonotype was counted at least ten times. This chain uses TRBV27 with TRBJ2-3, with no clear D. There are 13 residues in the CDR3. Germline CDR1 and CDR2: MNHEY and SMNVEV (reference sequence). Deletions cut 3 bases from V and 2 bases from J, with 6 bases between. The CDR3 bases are TGTGCCAGCAGTTTCCGAAACACAGATACGCAGTATTTT. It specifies CASSFRNTDTQYF.

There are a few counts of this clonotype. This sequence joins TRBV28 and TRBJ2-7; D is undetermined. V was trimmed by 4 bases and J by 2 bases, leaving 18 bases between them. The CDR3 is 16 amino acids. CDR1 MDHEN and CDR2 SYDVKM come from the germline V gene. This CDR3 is CASSSLTTAITYEQYF. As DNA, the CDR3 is TGTGCCAGCAGTTCCCTAACCACAGCAATTACCTACGAGCAGTACTTC.

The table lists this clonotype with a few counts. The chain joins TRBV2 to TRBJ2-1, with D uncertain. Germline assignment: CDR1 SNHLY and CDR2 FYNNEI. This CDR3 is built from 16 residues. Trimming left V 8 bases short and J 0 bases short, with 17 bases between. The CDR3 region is CASSPFTAHSYNEQFF. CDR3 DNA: TGTGCCAGCTCCCCCTTTACGGCCCACTCCTACAATGAGCAGTTCTTC.

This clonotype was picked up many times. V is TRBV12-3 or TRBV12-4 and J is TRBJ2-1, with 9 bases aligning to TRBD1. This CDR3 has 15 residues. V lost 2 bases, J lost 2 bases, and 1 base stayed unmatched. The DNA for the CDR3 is TGTGCCAGCAGTTTAACAGGGGGCCCCTACAATGAGCAGTTCTTC. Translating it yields CASSLTGGPYNEQFF.

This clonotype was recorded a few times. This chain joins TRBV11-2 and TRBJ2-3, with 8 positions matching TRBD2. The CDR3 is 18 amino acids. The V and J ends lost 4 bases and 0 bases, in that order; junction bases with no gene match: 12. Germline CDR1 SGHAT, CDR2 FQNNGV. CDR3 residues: CASSYWGTGGTSTDTQYF. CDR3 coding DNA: TGTGCCAGCAGCTACTGGGGAACGGGAGGGACTAGCACAGATACGCAGTATTTT.

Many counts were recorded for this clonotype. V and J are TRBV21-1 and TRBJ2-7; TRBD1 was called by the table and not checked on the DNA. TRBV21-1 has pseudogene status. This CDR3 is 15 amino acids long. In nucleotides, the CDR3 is TGTGCCAGCAGCATTCAACGGGGGGGATTTTACGAGCAGTACGTC. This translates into CASSIQRGGFYEQYV.

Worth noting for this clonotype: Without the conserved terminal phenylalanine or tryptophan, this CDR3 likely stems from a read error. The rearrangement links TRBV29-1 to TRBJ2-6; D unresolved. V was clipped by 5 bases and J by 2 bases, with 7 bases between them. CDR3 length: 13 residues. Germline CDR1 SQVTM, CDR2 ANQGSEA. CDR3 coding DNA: TGCAGCGTTAAAGGGCCTGGGGCCAACGTCCTGACTCTC. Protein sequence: CSVKGPGANVLTL.

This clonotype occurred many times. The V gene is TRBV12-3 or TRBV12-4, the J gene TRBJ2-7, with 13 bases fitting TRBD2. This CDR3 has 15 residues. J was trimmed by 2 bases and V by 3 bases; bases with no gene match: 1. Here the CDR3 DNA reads TGTGCCAGCAGTTTCGGACTAGCGGGAGCCTACGAGCAGTACTTC. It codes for CASSFGLAGAYEQYF.

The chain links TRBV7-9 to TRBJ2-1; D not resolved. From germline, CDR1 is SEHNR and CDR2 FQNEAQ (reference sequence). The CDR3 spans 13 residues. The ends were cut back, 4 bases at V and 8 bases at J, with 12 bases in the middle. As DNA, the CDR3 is TGTGCCAGCAGCTACGTGGTGGGCGATGAGCAGTTCTTC. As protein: CASSYVVGDEQFF. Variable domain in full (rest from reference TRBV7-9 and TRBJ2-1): DTGVSQNPRHKITKRGQNVTFRCDPISEHNRLYWYRQTLGQGPEFLTYFQNEAQLEKSRLLSDRFSAERPKGSFSTLEIQRTEQGDSAMYLCASSYVVGDEQFFGPGTRLTVL.

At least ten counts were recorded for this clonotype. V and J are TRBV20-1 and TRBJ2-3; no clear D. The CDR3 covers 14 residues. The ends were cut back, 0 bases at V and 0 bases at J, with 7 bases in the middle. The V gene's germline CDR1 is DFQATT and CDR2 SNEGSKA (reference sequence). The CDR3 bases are TGCAGTGCTAGAGAGGCTACTAGCACAGATACGCAGTATTTT. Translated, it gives CSAREATSTDTQYF.

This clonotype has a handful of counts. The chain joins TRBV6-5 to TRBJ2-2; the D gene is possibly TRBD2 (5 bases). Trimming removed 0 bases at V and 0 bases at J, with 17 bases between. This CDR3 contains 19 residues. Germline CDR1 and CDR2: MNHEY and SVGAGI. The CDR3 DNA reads TGTGCCAGCAGTTACTCCTGGGCGGGCGCTTTTGCGAACACCGGGGAGCTGTTTTTT. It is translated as CASSYSWAGAFANTGELFF.

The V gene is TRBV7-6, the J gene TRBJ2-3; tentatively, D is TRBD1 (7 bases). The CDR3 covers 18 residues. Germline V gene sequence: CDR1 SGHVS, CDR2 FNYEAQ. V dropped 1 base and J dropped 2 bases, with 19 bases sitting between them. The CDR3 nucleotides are TGTGCCAGCAGCTTAGATCCCAGGCAGGGGGGTCTCACAGATACGCAGTATTTT. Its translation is CASSLDPRQGGLTDTQYF. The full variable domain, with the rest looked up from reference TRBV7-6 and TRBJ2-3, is GAGVSQSPRYKVTKRGQDVALRCDPISGHVSLYWYRQALGQGPEFLTYFNYEAQQDKSGLPNDRFSAERPEGSISTLTIQRTEQRDSAMYRCASSLDPRQGGLTDTQYFGPGTRLTVL.

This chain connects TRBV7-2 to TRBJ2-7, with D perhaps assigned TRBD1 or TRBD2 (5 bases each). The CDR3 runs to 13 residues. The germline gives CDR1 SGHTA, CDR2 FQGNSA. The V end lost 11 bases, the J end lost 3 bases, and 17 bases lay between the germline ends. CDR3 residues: CAGGWGAGYEQYF. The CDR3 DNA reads TGTGCCGGGGGTTGGGGAGCAGGCTACGAGCAGTACTTC.

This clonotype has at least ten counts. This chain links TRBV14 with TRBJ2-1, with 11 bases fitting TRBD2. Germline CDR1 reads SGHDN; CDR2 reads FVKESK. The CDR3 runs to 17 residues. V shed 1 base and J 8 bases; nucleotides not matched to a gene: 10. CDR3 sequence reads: CASSQGLSGRAYDEQFF. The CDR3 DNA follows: TGTGCCAGCAGCCAAGGCCTTAGCGGGAGGGCCTATGATGAGCAGTTCTTC.

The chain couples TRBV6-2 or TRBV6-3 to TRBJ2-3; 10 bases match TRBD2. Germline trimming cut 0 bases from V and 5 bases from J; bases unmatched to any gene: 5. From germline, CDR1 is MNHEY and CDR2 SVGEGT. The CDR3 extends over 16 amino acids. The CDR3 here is CASSYSDSGRIDTQYF. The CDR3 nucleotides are TGTGCCAGCAGTTACTCGGATAGCGGGAGGATAGATACGCAGTATTTT.

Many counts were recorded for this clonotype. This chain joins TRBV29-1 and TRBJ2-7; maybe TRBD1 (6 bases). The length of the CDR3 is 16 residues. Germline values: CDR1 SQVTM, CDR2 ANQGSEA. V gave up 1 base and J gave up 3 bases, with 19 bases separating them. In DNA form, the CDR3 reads TGCAGCGTTGAAGCCCTGGGGGCCCTTAGCCACTACGAGCAGTACTTC. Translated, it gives CSVEALGALSHYEQYF.

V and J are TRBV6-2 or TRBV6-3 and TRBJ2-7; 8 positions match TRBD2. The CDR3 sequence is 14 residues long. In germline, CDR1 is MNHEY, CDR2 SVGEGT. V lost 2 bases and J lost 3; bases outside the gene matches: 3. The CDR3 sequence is CASSYPGTSYEQYF. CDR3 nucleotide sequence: TGTGCCAGCAGTTACCCCGGGACTAGCTACGAGCAGTACTTC.

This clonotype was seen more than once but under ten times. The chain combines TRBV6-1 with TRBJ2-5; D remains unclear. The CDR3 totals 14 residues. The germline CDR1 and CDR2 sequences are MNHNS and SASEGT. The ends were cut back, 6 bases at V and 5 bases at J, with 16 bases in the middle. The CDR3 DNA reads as TGTGCCAGCAGCCACCGATTCGAGTGGGAGACCCAGTACTTC. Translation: CASSHRFEWETQYF.

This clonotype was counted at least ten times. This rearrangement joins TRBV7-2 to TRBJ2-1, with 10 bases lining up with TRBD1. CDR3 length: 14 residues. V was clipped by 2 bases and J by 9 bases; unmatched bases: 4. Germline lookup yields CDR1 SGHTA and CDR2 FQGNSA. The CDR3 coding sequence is TGTGCCAGCAGCTTAATGGGGACAGGGGTTGAGCAGTTCTTC. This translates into CASSLMGTGVEQFF.